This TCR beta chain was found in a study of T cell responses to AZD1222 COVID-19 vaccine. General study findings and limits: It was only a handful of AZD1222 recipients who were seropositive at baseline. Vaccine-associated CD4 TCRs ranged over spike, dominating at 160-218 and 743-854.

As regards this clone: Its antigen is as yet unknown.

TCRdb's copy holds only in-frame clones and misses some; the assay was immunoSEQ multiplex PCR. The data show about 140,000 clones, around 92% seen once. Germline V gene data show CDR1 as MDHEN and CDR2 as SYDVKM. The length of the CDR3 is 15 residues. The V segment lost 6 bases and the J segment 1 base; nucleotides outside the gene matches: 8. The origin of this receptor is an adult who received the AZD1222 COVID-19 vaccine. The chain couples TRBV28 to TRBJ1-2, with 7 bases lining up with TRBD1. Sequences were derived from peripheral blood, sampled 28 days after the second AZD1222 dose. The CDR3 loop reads CASSPDREVNYGYTF. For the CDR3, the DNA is TGTGCCAGCAGCCCCGACAGGGAGGTTAACTATGGCTACACCTTC.